Below are 10 T cell receptor beta chains sequenced from a single sample in a study of T cell repertoires in ileal Crohn's disease. Sequencing used immunoSEQ multiplex PCR; TCRdb keeps in-frame clones, though not all of them. Here the sample spans about 11,000 clones, over 60% being singletons. Sequenced material: ileal tissue. The receptor source for this set is an adult with Crohn's disease.

CDR3 sequence reads: CASSLGDRDQPQHF. DNA of the CDR3: TGCGCCAGCAGCCTAGGGGACAGGGATCAGCCCCAGCATTTT. The V gene is TRBV4-3, the J gene TRBJ1-5, with 9 bases fitting TRBD1. V was clipped by 4 bases and J by 5 bases; unmatched bases: 3. Germline lookup yields CDR1 LGHNA and CDR2 YSLEER. The CDR3 has 14 amino acids.

Concerning this clone: The same CDR3 also results from other DNA sequences found in this sample. The J gene is TRBJ1-1, the V gene TRBV7-2, with unresolved D. V was shortened by 2 bases and J by 1 base, with 5 bases between the two germline ends. CDR3 size: 13 residues. Looked up from germline, CDR1 is SGHTA and CDR2 is FQGNSA. CDR3 in DNA: TGTGCCAGCAGCTTACGGGGGAACACTGAAGCTTTCTTT. This translates into CASSLRGNTEAFF.

The rearrangement uses TRBV2 and TRBJ2-7; a weak D match, TRBD2 (5 bases). The V gene lost 7 bases and the J gene lost 6 bases, with 16 bases spanning the gap. CDR3 length: 13 amino acids. Per the germline V gene, CDR1 is SNHLY and CDR2 is FYNNEI. CDR3 sequence: CASKNEGFGEQYF. DNA of the CDR3: TGTGCCAGCAAAAACGAGGGATTCGGCGAGCAGTACTTC.

This rearrangement joins TRBV5-1 to TRBJ1-3; D remains unclear. The CDR3 is 17 amino acids. Trimming removed 1 base from V and 0 bases from J, with 14 bases in between. Germline-derived CDR1 and CDR2 are SGHRS and YFSETQ. CDR3 coding DNA: TGCGCCAGCAGCTTGTCATCCGCTATCCTCTCTGGAAACACCATATATTTT. Translating it yields CASSLSSAILSGNTIYF.

The chain joins TRBV27 to TRBJ2-2, with TRBD2 as a possible D gene (6 bases). V was shortened by 7 bases and J by 4 bases, with 25 bases between the two germline ends. This CDR3 comprises 18 residues. The V gene's germline CDR1 is MNHEY and CDR2 SMNVEV (reference sequence). The CDR3 reads CASTPASIADLPTGELFF. Here the CDR3 DNA reads TGTGCCAGCACGCCGGCATCGATAGCGGACCTACCCACCGGGGAGCTGTTTTTT.

The rearrangement links TRBV7-3 to TRBJ2-7, with TRBD1 matching 7 bases. CDR1 SGHTA and CDR2 FQGTGA come from the germline V gene. The CDR3 totals 17 residues. The V gene end was trimmed by 1 base and the J gene end by 6 bases; junction bases not matched to a gene: 15. Here the CDR3 DNA reads TGTGCCAGCAGCTTAAATGAGGGGGCGCGGTATTCTTCCGAGCAGTACTTC. Translation: CASSLNEGARYSSEQYF.

The V and J genes are TRBV11-2 and TRBJ1-4; tentative D call: TRBD1 (5 bases). Trimming removed 1 base at V and 7 bases at J, with 16 bases between. This CDR3 is 16 amino acids long. Germline V gene sequence: CDR1 SGHAT, CDR2 FQNNGV. The CDR3 reads CASSLVSATDSEKLFF. The CDR3, as DNA: TGTGCCAGCAGCTTAGTCTCAGCGACAGATTCTGAAAAACTGTTTTTT.

This chain links TRBV7-2 with TRBJ2-7; 7 bases are a match to TRBD1. The germline gives CDR1 SGHTA, CDR2 FQGNSA. The J segment lost 2 bases and the V segment lost 2 bases, leaving 3 bases of the junction unmatched. The CDR3 covers 14 residues. The CDR3 nucleotides are TGTGCCAGCAGCTTAACTGGGACAGCCTACGAGCAGTACTTC. Its translation: CASSLTGTAYEQYF. The full variable domain, in which reference TRBV7-2 and TRBJ2-7 provide the parts outside the CDR3, is GAGVSQSPSNKVTEKGKDVELRCDPISGHTALYWYRQSLGQGLEFLIYFQGNSAPDKSGLPSDRFSAERTGGSVSTLTIQRTQQEDSAVYLCASSLTGTAYEQYFGPGTRLTVT.

The chain is built from TRBV4-2 and TRBJ1-1; 7 nucleotides line up with TRBD1. This CDR3 is 16 amino acids long. CDR1 is LGHNA and CDR2 is YNFKEQ in the germline V gene. The V segment lost 4 bases and the J segment 5 bases; nucleotides outside the gene matches: 13. CDR3 loop: CASSRQGDRVGTEAFF. The CDR3 region has the DNA TGTGCCAGCAGCCGCCAGGGCGACAGGGTTGGGACTGAAGCTTTCTTT.

The rearrangement uses TRBV10-2 and TRBJ1-4; D may be TRBD1 (6 bases). The CDR3 contains 14 residues. With 3 bases removed from V and 7 bases from J, the gap between germline ends came to 12 bases. Per the germline V gene, CDR1 is WSHSY and CDR2 is SAAADI. CDR3 nucleotide sequence: TGCGCCAGCAGTGAACAGGGCGTCGGTGAAAAACTGTTTTTT. As protein: CASSEQGVGEKLFF.